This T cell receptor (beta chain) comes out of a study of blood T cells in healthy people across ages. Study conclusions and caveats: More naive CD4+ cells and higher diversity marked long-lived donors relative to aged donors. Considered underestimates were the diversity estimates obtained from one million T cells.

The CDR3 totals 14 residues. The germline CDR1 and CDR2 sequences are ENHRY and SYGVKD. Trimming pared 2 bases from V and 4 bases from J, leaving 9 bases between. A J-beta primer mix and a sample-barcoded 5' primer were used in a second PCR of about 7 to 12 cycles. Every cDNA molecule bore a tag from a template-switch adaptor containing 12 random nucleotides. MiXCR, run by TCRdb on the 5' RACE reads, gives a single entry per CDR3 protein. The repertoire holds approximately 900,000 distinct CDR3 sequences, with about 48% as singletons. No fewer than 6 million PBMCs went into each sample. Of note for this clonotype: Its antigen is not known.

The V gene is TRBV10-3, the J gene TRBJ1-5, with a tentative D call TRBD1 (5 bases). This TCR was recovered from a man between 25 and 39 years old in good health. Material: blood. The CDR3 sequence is CAISEGTGNQPQHF. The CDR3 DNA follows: TGTGCCATCAGTGAGGGGACCGGTAATCAGCCCCAGCATTTT.